This TCR beta chain came from a study of cytomegalovirus exposure and HLA in healthy donors. Study-wide context: Out of 398 genotyped donors, roughly 80% belonged to the Caucasian-associated ancestry cluster. The study's findings and limits: In the analysis, some V segments, TRBV6-2 and TRBV6-3 included, were excluded as indistinguishable.

V lost 7 bases and J lost 5; bases outside the gene matches: 16. The CDR3 consists of 16 residues. From germline, CDR1 is MDHEN and CDR2 SYDVKM. About this clone itself: Its antigen is currently unknown.

Vbeta (60) and Jbeta (13) primers were used in the PCR. In the original processing: Approximately 79 million unique TCR beta chains, 9.5 million to 11 million of them shared, were counted by a later analysis. Generated by immunoSEQ multiplex PCR, the TCRdb table keeps only in-frame clones and is missing some. Clone size and the V and J calls come from that table; the DNA yielded D and trimming. The sample holds roughly 140,000 clones, 84% seen once. Sequences were obtained from PBMCs. V is TRBV28 and J is TRBJ2-7; 8 bases agree with TRBD1. The receptor's source is a boy between 2 and 10 years old in good health and CMV-seronegative. DNA of the CDR3: TGTGCCAGCACCCCTCAGGGGAGCCAGGGGGCCCACGAGCAGTACTTC. As protein: CASTPQGSQGAHEQYF.